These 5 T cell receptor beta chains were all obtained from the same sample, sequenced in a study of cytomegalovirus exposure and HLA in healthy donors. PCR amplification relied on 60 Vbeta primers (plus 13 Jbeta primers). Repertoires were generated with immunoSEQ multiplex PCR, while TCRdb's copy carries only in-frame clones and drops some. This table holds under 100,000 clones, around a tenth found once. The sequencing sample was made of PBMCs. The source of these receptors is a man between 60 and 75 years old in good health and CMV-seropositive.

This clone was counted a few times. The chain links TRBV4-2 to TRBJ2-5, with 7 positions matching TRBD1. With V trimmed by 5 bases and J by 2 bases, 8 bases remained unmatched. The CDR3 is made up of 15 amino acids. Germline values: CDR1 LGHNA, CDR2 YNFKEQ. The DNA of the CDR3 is TGTGCCAGCAGCTTGGTTGCACAGGGGCAAGAGACCCAGTACTTC. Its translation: CASSLVAQGQETQYF.

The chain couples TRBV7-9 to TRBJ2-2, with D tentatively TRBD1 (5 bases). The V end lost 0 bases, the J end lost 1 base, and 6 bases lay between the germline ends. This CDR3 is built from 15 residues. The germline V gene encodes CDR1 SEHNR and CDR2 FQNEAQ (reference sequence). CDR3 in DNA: TGTGCCAGCAGCTTAGCTAGGGGGAACACCGGGGAGCTGTTTTTT. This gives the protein CASSLARGNTGELFF.

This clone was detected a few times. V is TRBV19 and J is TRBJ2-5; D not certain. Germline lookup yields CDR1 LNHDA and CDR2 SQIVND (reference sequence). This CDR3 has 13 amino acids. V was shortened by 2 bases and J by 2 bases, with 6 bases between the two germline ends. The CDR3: CASSINGQETQYF. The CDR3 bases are TGTGCCAGTAGTATAAACGGGCAAGAGACCCAGTACTTC.

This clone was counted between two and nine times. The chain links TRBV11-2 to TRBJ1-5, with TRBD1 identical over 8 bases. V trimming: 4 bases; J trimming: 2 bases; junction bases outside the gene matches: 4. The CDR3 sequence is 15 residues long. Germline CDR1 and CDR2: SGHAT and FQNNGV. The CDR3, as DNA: TGTGCCAGCAGCTGGTCAGGGGGCGGCAATCAGCCCCAGCATTTT. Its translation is CASSWSGGGNQPQHF.

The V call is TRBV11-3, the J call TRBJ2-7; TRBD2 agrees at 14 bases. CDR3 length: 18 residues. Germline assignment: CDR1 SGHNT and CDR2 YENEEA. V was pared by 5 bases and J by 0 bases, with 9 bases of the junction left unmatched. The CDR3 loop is CASSPSGTSGGPSYEQYV. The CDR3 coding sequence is TGTGCCAGCAGCCCCTCCGGGACTAGCGGGGGCCCCTCCTACGAGCAGTACGTC.